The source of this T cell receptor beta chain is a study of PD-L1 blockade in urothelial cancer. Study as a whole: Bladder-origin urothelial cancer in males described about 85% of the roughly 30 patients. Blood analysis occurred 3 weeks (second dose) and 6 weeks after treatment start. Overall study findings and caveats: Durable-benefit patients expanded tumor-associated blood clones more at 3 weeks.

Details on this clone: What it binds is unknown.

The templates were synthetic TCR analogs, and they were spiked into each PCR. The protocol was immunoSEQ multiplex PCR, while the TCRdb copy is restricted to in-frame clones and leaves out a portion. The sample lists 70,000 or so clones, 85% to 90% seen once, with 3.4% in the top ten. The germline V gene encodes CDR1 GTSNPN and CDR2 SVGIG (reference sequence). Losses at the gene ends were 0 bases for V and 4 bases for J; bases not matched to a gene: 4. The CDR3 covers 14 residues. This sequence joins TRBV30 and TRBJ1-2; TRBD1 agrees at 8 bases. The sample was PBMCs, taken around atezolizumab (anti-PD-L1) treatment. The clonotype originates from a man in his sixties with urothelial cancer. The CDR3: CAWSVQGAIYGYTF. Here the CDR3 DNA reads TGTGCCTGGAGTGTCCAGGGGGCAATCTATGGCTACACCTTC.